This T cell receptor beta chain was identified in a study of blood T cell repertoires in COVID-19. Assay used: immunoSEQ multiplex PCR; TCRdb lists only in-frame clones, some missing. Among tens of thousands of clones listed, roughly 90% were seen once. This clone appeared a single time. The CDR3 has 13 residues. V shed 5 bases and J shed 4 bases, with 11 bases lying between them. In germline, CDR1 is MNHNY, CDR2 SVGAGI (reference sequence). The sequencing input was peripheral blood. V is TRBV6-6 and J is TRBJ1-2, with D tentatively TRBD1 (5 bases). This receptor was identified in a human donor in a cohort sampled during active COVID-19. The CDR3 region is CASSVRQSYGYTF. The CDR3 DNA reads as TGTGCCAGCAGTGTTAGACAGTCCTATGGCTACACCTTC.